This entry lists 19 T cell receptor beta chains sequenced from one sample in a study of post-analysis software for immune sequencing data. Study-wide points: Comparison of patients with controls showed a handful of TRBV segments more frequent in patients, TRBV5-6, TRBV5-1 and TRBV20-1 among them.

Their target antigens are unknown. Unique molecular identifiers had been added to the TCR beta cDNA libraries. Each CDR3 protein gets one entry after TCRdb re-called the PCR reads with MiXCR. This table holds roughly 200,000 distinct CDR3 sequences, roughly 28% found once. Source material: blood. All receptors come from a girl under 18 with multiple sclerosis.

This clonotype showed up many times. J is TRBJ2-3 and V is TRBV11-2, with 7 bases matching TRBD2. J was trimmed by 2 bases and V by 4 bases; bases with no gene match: 12. CDR1 is SGHAT, CDR2 FQNNGV, per germline. The CDR3 consists of 17 residues. The CDR3 DNA reads as TGTGCCAGCAGCTCCGAGAAGGGGACTACTCCCACAGATACGCAGTATTTT. Amino acid sequence: CASSSEKGTTPTDTQYF.

The rearrangement uses TRBV5-1 and TRBJ2-3; TRBD2 agrees at 7 bases. After removal of 1 base from V and 0 bases from J, the junction contained 2 bases not matched to a gene. This CDR3 has 15 residues. Germline V gives CDR1 SGHRS, CDR2 YFSETQ. CDR3 nucleotides: TGCGCCAGCAGCTTGACTAGCGAGAGCACAGATACGCAGTATTTT. This gives the protein CASSLTSESTDTQYF.

For this clonotype: This clone may be a read error of a much larger clone one base away. The gene calls are TRBV20-1 and TRBJ2-5, with D possibly matching TRBD1 (5 bases). Per the germline V gene, CDR1 is DFQATT and CDR2 is SNEGSKA (reference sequence). The CDR3 runs to 15 residues. The V end lost 0 bases, the J end lost 2 bases, and 13 bases lay between the germline ends. The CDR3 DNA is TGCAGTGCTAGAGATGGGGCAACCTTTCAAGAGACCCAGTACTTC. Translation gives CSARDGATFQETQYF.

This clonotype was seen only a few times. At one end the junction does not follow the germline gene, possibly because of a read error. The chain is built from TRBV7-6 and TRBJ1-4; D might be TRBD1 (6 bases). The CDR3 totals 15 residues. Germline loops: CDR1 SGHVS, CDR2 FNYEAQ. The CDR3 bases are TGTGCCAGCAGCTCGGGACACGCAACTAATGAAAAACGGTTTTTT. This translates into CASSSGHATNEKRFF.

There are many counts of this clonotype. This chain joins TRBV5-1 and TRBJ2-6, with 9 positions matching TRBD2. V was clipped by 4 bases and J by 0 bases; unmatched bases: 2. CDR3 length equals 16 residues. Germline loops: CDR1 SGHRS, CDR2 YFSETQ. In nucleotides, the CDR3 is TGCGCCAGCAGCCTAGCGGGGTTCTCTGGGGCCAACGTCCTGACTTTC. Protein: CASSLAGFSGANVLTF.

V and J are TRBV20-1 and TRBJ2-7, with D possibly being TRBD1 (5 bases). CDR1 and CDR2 from the germline V gene are DFQATT and SNEGSKA (reference sequence). The CDR3 covers 14 residues. CDR3 loop: CSATGGHKSYEQYF. In DNA, the CDR3 is TGCAGCGCCACAGGTGGGCATAAATCCTACGAGCAGTACTTC.

This clonotype was observed at least ten times. The chain links TRBV5-1 to TRBJ2-1; 13 nucleotides align to TRBD2. CDR1 and CDR2 (germline): SGHRS, YFSETQ. This CDR3 contains 16 residues. V lost 5 bases and J lost 8; bases outside the gene matches: 10. The CDR3 DNA is TGCGCCAGCAGACACGGGACTAGCGGGATTCTCGATGAGCAGTTCTTC. Translated: CASRHGTSGILDEQFF.

On this clonotype: This may come from a read error, since a much larger clone is one base off. The chain recombines TRBV29-1 with TRBJ1-5, with D uncertain. Deletions cut 4 bases from V and 0 bases from J, with 10 bases between. The CDR3 sequence is 14 residues long. The germline V gene has CDR1 SQVTM and CDR2 ANQGSEA. The CDR3 DNA reads TGCAGCGTTGGCGAGGGTGCTAGCAATCAGCCCCAGCATTTT. Protein sequence: CSVGEGASNQPQHF.

This clonotype was detected ten times or more. The V call is TRBV20-1, the J call TRBJ2-3; either TRBD1 or TRBD2 may fit D (6 bases each). Germline V gene sequence: CDR1 DFQATT, CDR2 SNEGSKA (reference sequence). The CDR3 contains 14 residues. Trimming left V 5 bases short and J 3 bases short, with 15 bases between. CDR3 nucleotide sequence: TGCAGTGCTCCTATACGGGGGCGAACAGATACGCAGTATTTT. It encodes CSAPIRGRTDTQYF.

This clonotype came up many times. The V gene is TRBV24-1, the J gene TRBJ2-7, with TRBD2 identical over 14 bases. The germline V gene encodes CDR1 KGHDR and CDR2 SFDVKD. J gave up 3 bases and V 2 bases, and 8 bases lay outside the gene matches. There are 18 residues in the CDR3. DNA for the CDR3: TGTGCCACCAGTGATTCCGGGACTAGCGGGAGAGGCGGCTACGAGCAGTACTTC. It encodes CATSDSGTSGRGGYEQYF.

The chain employs TRBV12-3 or TRBV12-4 and TRBJ1-1, with D perhaps matching TRBD1 (6 bases). V was pared by 7 bases and J by 4 bases, with 16 bases between. The CDR3 is made up of 14 amino acids. This CDR3 reads CASTLQGRGTEAFF. The CDR3 DNA is TGTGCCAGCACCCTACAGGGTCGGGGCACTGAAGCTTTCTTT.

This clonotype occurred a few times. This chain uses TRBV28 with TRBJ2-7, with 7 positions matching TRBD1. The germline V gene has CDR1 MDHEN and CDR2 SYDVKM. V trimming: 7 bases; J trimming: 1 base; junction bases outside the gene matches: 13. The CDR3 length is 16 residues. Written as DNA, the CDR3 is TGTGCCAGCAATAGCCAGGCCGAGGACAGGTCCTACGAGCAGTACTTC. Translating it yields CASNSQAEDRSYEQYF.

As regards this clonotype: This sequence may be a read error, since a much larger clone differs from it by one base. The chain combines TRBV5-1 with TRBJ1-5, with D possibly being TRBD1 (6 bases). The CDR3 is made up of 13 amino acids. From germline, CDR1 is SGHRS and CDR2 YFSETQ. CDR3 sequence reads: CVSSPEGDQPQHF. CDR3 sequence (DNA): TGCGTCAGCAGCCCGGAGGGGGATCAGCCCCAGCATTTT. The full variable domain, completed using reference TRBV5-1 and TRBJ1-5, is KAGVTQTPRYLIKTRGQQVTLSCSPISGHRSVSWYQQTPGQGLQFLFEYFSETQRNKGNFPGRFSGRQFSNSRSEMNVSTLELGDSALYLCVSSPEGDQPQHFGDGTRLSIL.

The gene calls are TRBV6-5 and TRBJ1-1; the D gene is possibly TRBD1 (5 bases). Germline V gene sequence: CDR1 MNHEY, CDR2 SVGAGI. The V end was cut by 6 bases, the J end by 10 bases, with 15 bases between. The CDR3 is 12 amino acids. CDR3 in DNA: TGTGCCAGCAGCCCTACGCGACAGTCAGCTTTCTTT. It is translated as CASSPTRQSAFF.

This chain connects TRBV7-9 to TRBJ1-4; 7 positions match TRBD1. Looked up from germline, CDR1 is SEHNR and CDR2 is FQNEAQ (reference sequence). This CDR3 has 15 amino acids. Germline trimming cut 7 bases from V and 4 bases from J; bases unmatched to any gene: 9. The CDR3 DNA sequence: TGTGCCAGCACCTTTTACAGGGACAGTAATGAAAAACTGTTTTTT. Translation gives CASTFYRDSNEKLFF.

A few counts support this clonotype. The CDR3 sequence is CSVEADRKLFF. Written as DNA, the CDR3 is TGCAGCGTTGAAGCGGACAGAAAACTGTTTTTT. The chain has TRBV29-1 and TRBJ1-4, with D tentatively TRBD1 (6 bases). Trimming removed 1 base at V and 10 bases at J, with 7 bases between. Germline V gene sequence: CDR1 SQVTM, CDR2 ANQGSEA. The CDR3 runs 11 residues.

This chain links TRBV5-1 with TRBJ1-1; 7 nucleotides match TRBD1. The CDR3 contains 14 residues. The ends lost 4 bases at V and 4 bases at J; junction bases unmatched: 7. Per germline, CDR1 SGHRS and CDR2 YFSETQ. CDR3 sequence reads: CASSPQGGSTEAFF. The CDR3 DNA sequence: TGCGCCAGCAGCCCCCAGGGGGGGAGCACTGAAGCTTTCTTT. The full variable domain, rest sourced from reference TRBV5-1 and TRBJ1-1, is KAGVTQTPRYLIKTRGQQVTLSCSPISGHRSVSWYQQTPGQGLQFLFEYFSETQRNKGNFPGRFSGRQFSNSRSEMNVSTLELGDSALYLCASSPQGGSTEAFFGQGTRLTVV.

The chain couples TRBV28 to TRBJ2-1; 8 bases align to TRBD1. This CDR3 has 14 amino acids. Germline CDR1 MDHEN, CDR2 SYDVKM. J was trimmed by 1 base and V by 10 bases; bases with no gene match: 6. The CDR3 DNA sequence: TGTGCCACCGATAGACAGGGGTCCTACAATGAGCAGTTCTTC. Amino acids: CATDRQGSYNEQFF.

This clonotype was seen many times. The V and J genes are TRBV4-2 and TRBJ2-7; D perhaps matches TRBD2 (5 bases). V was clipped by 2 bases and J by 2 bases, with 13 bases between them. The germline V gene has CDR1 LGHNA and CDR2 YNFKEQ. The CDR3 is made up of 15 amino acids. CDR3 DNA sequence: TGTGCCAGCAGCCAAAGTCCAGCGGTAACCTACGAGCAGTACTTC. It is translated as CASSQSPAVTYEQYF.